This TCR beta chain was found in a study of blood T cells in healthy people across ages. In germline, CDR1 is MNHNS, CDR2 SASEGT. This CDR3 has 18 residues. The V and J ends lost 6 bases and 0 bases, in that order; junction bases with no gene match: 11. Alongside a J-beta primer mix, a sample-barcoded 5' primer served in a second PCR lasting roughly 6 to 12 cycles. MiXCR, applied by TCRdb to the 5' RACE reads, yields one record per CDR3 protein. Among approximately 850,000 distinct CDR3 sequences listed, roughly 60% were seen once. Each sample gave at least 6.5 million isolated PBMCs. Extraction of total RNA produced a minimum of 5.5 micrograms from each sample. In regard to this clonotype: Its specificity is unknown.

Study conclusions and caveats: Age brought a roughly linear fall in TCR beta diversity measured per million T cells.

Source material: blood. The origin of this receptor is a man aged 25-45 years in good health. This chain joins TRBV6-1 and TRBJ1-6; 7 nucleotides align to TRBD1. For the CDR3, the DNA is TGTGCCAGCAGCCGTAGACAGGGACCTAGCTCCTATAATTCACCCCTCCACTTT. Residues: CASSRRQGPSSYNSPLHF.